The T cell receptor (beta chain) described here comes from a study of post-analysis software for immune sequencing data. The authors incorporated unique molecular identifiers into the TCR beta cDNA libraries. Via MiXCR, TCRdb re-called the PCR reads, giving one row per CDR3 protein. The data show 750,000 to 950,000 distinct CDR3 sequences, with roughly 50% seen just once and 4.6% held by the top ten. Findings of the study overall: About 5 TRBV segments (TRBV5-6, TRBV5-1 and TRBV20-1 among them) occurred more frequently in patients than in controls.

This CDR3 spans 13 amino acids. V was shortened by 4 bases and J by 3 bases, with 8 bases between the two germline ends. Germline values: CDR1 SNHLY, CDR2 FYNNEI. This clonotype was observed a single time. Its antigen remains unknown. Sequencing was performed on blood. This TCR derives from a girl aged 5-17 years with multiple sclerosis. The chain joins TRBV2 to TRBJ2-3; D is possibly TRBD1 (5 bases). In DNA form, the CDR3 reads TGTGCCAGCAGTGGCAGACAGACAGATACGCAGTATTTT. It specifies CASSGRQTDTQYF.